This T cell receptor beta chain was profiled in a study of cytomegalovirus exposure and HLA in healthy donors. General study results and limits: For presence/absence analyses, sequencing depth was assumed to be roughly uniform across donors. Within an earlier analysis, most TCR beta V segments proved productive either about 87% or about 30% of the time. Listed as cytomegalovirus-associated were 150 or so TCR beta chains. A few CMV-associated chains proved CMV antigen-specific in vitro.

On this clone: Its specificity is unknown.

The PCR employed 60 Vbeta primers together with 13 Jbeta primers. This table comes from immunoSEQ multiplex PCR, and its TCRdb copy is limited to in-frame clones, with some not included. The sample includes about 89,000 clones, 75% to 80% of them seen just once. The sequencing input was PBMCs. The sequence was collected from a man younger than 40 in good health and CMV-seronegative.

In DNA, the CDR3 is TGTGCCTGGAGTGATCAGGACAGGGGTAATGAGCAGTTCTTC. Its translation: CAWSDQDRGNEQFF. The V and J genes are TRBV30 and TRBJ2-1; 9 nucleotides match TRBD1. The CDR3 runs 14 residues. Trimming cost V 1 base and J 7 bases; bases outside gene matches: 5. The germline V gene encodes CDR1 GTSNPN and CDR2 SVGIG (reference sequence). Full variable domain (rest looked up from reference TRBV30 and TRBJ2-1): SQTIHQWPATLVQPVGSPLSLECTVEGTSNPNLYWYRQAAGRGLQLLFYSVGIGQISSEVPQNLSASRPQDRQFILSSKKLLLSDSGFYLCAWSDQDRGNEQFFGPGTRLTVL.